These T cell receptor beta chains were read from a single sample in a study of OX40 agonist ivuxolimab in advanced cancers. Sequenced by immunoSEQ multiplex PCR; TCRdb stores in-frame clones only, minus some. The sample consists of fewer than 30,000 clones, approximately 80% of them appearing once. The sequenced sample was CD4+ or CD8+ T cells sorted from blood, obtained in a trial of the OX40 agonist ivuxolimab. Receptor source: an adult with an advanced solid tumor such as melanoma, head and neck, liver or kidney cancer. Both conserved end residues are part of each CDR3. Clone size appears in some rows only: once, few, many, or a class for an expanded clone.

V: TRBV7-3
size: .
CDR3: CASSLGASSTDTQYF

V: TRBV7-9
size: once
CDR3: CASSSTGTATLEQYF

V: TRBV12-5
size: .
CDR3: CASGRGHQGELFF

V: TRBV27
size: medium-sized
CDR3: CASSLDGGHEQFF

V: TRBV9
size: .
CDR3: CASSVEGGLGNTEAFF

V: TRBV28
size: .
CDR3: CASSPWTGGYEQYF

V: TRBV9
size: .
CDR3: CASSAFLLAGTGELFF

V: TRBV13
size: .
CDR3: CASSLVREQYF

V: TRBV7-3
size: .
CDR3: CASSPQGATGANVLTF

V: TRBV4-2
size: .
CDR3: CASSQDSGQYSNQPQHF

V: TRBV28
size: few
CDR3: CASSLIVAGGYDNEQFF

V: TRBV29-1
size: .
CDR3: CSVGVPATEAFF

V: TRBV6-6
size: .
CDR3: CATLRGDYGYTF

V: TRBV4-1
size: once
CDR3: CASSQVQGSSYNSPLHF

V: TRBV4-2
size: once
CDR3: CASSQIGLDEQYF

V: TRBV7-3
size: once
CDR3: CASSLRQDTEAFF

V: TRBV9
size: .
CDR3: CASSVDSGGAGETQYF

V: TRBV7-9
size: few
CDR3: CASSSISLSGYGYTF

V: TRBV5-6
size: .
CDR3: CASSFVALIDTQYF

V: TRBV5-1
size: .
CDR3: CASSLGQTRYTGELFF

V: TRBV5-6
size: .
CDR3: CASRRLDRDTYEQYF

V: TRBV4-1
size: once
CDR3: CASSWTSSYNEQFF

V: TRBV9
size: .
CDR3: CASSDNPREAYNEQFF

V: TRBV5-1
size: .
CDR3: CASSTSSYEQYF

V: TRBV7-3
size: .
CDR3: CASSPAGGTDTQYF

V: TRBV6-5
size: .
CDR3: CASSYSNPQWGNEQYF

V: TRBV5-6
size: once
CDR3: CASRKGEGFSEAFF

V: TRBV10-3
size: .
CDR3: CAISDGGSTLNTIYF

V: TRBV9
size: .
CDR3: CASSSGGWSYGYTF

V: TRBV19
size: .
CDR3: CASKGRQRNQPQHF

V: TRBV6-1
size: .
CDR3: CAARDRDTSTDTQYF

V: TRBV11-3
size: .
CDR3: CASSFSTNYEQYF

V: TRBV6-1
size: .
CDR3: CASSEDELENTEAFF

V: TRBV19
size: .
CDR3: CASSPNDRAYNEQFF

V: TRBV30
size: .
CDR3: CAWSVDFGNQPQHF

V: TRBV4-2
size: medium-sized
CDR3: CASSQVTGTSDNEQFF

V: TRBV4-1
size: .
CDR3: CASSQYSGVNTDTQYF

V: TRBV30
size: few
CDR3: CAWYRLALYEQYF

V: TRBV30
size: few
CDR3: CAWSVSGRNTGELFF

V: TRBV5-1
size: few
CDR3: CASSLIGGRGTDTQYF

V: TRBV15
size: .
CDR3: CATSRDSGTSWDTQYF

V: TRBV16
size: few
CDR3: CASSPKAFVTGNTGELFF

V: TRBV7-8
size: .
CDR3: CASEFIGAELGHNEQFF

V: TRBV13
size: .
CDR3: CASSPGQGYEQYF

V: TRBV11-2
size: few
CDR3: CASSLAGMNTGELFF

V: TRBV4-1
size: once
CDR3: CASSHKREGNSYNEQFF

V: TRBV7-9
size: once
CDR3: CASAGTGFYNEQFF

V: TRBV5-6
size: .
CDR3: CASSLAGRGSYEQYF

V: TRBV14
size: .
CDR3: CASSQVYGLTDTQYF

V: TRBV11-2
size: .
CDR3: CASSFALAGDTGELFF

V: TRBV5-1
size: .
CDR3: CASSFDPTGSPTTSGNTIYF

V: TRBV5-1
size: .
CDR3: CASSSLQGVENEQYF